The next 9 T cell receptor beta chains were all read from a single sample in a study of T cell responses to AZD1222 COVID-19 vaccine. Sequencing used immunoSEQ multiplex PCR; TCRdb keeps in-frame clones, though not all of them. Of 110,000 to 150,000 clones listed, roughly nine tenths are singletons. Sample: peripheral blood, taken on day 0 of AZD1222 vaccination. All receptors come from an adult in good health.

The rearrangement joins TRBV20-1 to TRBJ2-1, with D hard to call. The CDR3 is 10 amino acids. The germline V gene encodes CDR1 DFQATT and CDR2 SNEGSKA (reference sequence). Trimming cost V 4 bases and J 13 bases, with 11 bases left between them. The CDR3 DNA reads as TGCAGTGCTATTTCTCGCGCCCAGTTCTTC. It translates to CSAISRAQFF.

This chain joins TRBV4-1 and TRBJ2-7; D unclear. V dropped 2 bases and J dropped 1 base, with 9 bases sitting between them. This CDR3 comprises 14 residues. The V gene's germline CDR1 is MGHRA and CDR2 YSYEKL. CDR3 coding DNA: TGCGCCAGCAGCCAATTGGTGGATTCCTACGAGCAGTACTTC. Protein: CASSQLVDSYEQYF.

The V call is TRBV7-9, the J call TRBJ2-3; no firm D call. The CDR3 extends over 17 amino acids. Trimming left V 1 base short and J 2 bases short, with 16 bases between. CDR1 and CDR2 from the germline V gene are SEHNR and FQNEAQ (reference sequence). The CDR3 nucleotides read TGTGCCAGCAGCTTAGGCGCTGCCTCCTCGGCCACAGATACGCAGTATTTT. Encoded protein: CASSLGAASSATDTQYF.

CDR3 region: CASSSALGRTNYGYTF. CDR3 in DNA: TGTGCCAGCAGCTCAGCCCTTGGCCGGACAAACTATGGCTACACCTTC. The chain recombines TRBV11-2 with TRBJ1-2; tentative D call: TRBD1 (5 bases). Between the trimmed V and J ends, which lost 4 bases and 2 bases, there was a span of 17 bases. From germline, CDR1 is SGHAT and CDR2 FQNNGV. This CDR3 is built from 16 residues.

The chain has TRBV5-6 and TRBJ1-2, with D tentatively TRBD1 (6 bases). V was shortened by 4 bases and J by 3 bases, with 16 bases between the two germline ends. The CDR3 consists of 15 residues. Per germline, CDR1 SGHDT and CDR2 YYEEEE. CDR3 sequence reads: CASSVTGLGDYGYTF. The CDR3 DNA sequence: TGTGCCAGCAGCGTGACAGGCCTTGGGGACTATGGCTACACCTTC.

The chain carries TRBV7-9 and TRBJ2-3; 8 positions agree with TRBD2. There are 16 residues in the CDR3. The germline CDR1 and CDR2 sequences are SEHNR and FQNEAQ (reference sequence). The ends lost 10 bases at V and 0 bases at J; junction bases unmatched: 12. Here the CDR3 reads CATPVEAGASTDTQYF. Here the CDR3 DNA reads TGTGCCACCCCAGTCGAAGCGGGGGCTAGCACAGATACGCAGTATTTT. Filled out from reference TRBV7-9 and TRBJ2-3, the complete variable domain reads DTGVSQNPRHKITKRGQNVTFRCDPISEHNRLYWYRQTLGQGPEFLTYFQNEAQLEKSRLLSDRFSAERPKGSFSTLEIQRTEQGDSAMYLCATPVEAGASTDTQYFGPGTRLTVL.

The genes are TRBV5-1 and TRBJ1-1, with a weak D call TRBD1 (5 bases). Trimming left V 0 bases short and J 2 bases short, with 17 bases between. This CDR3 is built from 17 residues. Germline V gene sequence: CDR1 SGHRS, CDR2 YFSETQ. Here the CDR3 reads CASSLVVRVVFNTEAFF. CDR3 nucleotide sequence: TGCGCCAGCAGCTTGGTGGTCAGGGTGGTTTTCAACACTGAAGCTTTCTTT.

The V call is TRBV5-1, the J call TRBJ1-5; perhaps TRBD1 as D (6 bases). Germline assignment: CDR1 SGHRS and CDR2 YFSETQ. V shed 4 bases and J shed 0 bases, with 11 bases lying between them. CDR3 size: 15 residues. CDR3 DNA sequence: TGCGCCAGCAGCCAGGACAGCCATAGCAATCAGCCCCAGCATTTT. It is translated as CASSQDSHSNQPQHF.

This clone came up once. This sequence joins TRBV11-3 and TRBJ2-6; weak D call: TRBD1 (5 bases). Per germline, CDR1 SGHNT and CDR2 YENEEA. The CDR3 contains 16 residues. The germline V and J ends were trimmed by 5 bases and 1 base, with 12 bases remaining between them. The CDR3 coding sequence is TGTGCCAGCAGCACCCATAGGGGATCTGGGGCCAACGTCCTGACTTTC. Residues: CASSTHRGSGANVLTF.